This entry features one T cell receptor (beta chain) sequence. The repertoire was sequenced with immunoSEQ multiplex PCR; TCRdb's copy has only in-frame clones and lacks some. The sample contains approximately 300,000 clones, under 95% of which appear only once. The sample originates from a study of blood T cell repertoires in COVID-19. All enrollees were roughly 18 to 90 years old and from approximately 24 US areas. Cohort allocation depended upon clinical history that participants reported. V trimming: 4 bases; J trimming: 0 bases; junction bases outside the gene matches: 8. The CDR3 is made up of 17 amino acids. Germline loops: CDR1 SGHRS, CDR2 YFSETQ.

The receptor was isolated from a woman aged 25 to 45 who had recovered from COVID-19. V gene TRBV5-1 combines with J gene TRBJ1-4; 8 nucleotides agree with TRBD1. The sequencing sample was made of PBMCs or T cells enriched from blood (not recorded which). CDR3: CASSGNRGEATNEKLFF. The CDR3 DNA is TGCGCCAGCAGCGGAAACAGGGGGGAAGCAACTAATGAAAAACTGTTTTTT.